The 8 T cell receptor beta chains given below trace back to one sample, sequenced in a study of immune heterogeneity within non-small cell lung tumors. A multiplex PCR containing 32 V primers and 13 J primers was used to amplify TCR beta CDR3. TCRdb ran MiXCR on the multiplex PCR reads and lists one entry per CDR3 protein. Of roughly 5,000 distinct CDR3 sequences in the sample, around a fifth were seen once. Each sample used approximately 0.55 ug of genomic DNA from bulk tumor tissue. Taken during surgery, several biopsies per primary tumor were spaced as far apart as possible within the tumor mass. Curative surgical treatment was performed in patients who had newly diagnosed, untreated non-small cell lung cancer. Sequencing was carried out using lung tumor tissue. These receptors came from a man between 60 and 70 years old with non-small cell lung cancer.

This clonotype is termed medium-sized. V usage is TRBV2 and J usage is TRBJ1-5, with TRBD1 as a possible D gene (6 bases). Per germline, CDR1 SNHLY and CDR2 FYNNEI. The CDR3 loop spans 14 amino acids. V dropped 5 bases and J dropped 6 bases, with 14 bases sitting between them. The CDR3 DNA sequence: TGTGCCAGCAGTCCCCGGGACACCCGTCAGCCCCAGCATTTT. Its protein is CASSPRDTRQPQHF.

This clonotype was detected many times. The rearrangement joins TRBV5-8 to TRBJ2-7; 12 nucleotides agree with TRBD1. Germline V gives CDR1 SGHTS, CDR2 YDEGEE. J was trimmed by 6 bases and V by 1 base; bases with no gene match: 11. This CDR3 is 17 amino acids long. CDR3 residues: CASSLYFRDRGRGEQYF. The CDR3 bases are TGTGCCAGCAGCTTGTATTTCCGGGACAGGGGGCGCGGCGAGCAGTACTTC.

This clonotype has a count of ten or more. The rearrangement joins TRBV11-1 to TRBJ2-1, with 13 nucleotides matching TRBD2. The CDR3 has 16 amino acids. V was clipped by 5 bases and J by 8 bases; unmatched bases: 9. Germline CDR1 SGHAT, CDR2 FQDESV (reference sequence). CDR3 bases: TGTGCCAGCAGCCCAGGGACTAGCGGGGTAGTTGATGAGCAGTTCTTC. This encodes CASSPGTSGVVDEQFF.

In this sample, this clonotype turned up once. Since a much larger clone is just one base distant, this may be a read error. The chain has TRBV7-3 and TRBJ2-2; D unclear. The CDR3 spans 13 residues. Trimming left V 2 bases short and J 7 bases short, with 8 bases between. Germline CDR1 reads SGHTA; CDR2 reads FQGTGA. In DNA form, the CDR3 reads TGTGCCAGCAGCTTACTACCCTTCGGGGAGCTGTTTTTT. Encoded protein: CASSLLPFGELFF.

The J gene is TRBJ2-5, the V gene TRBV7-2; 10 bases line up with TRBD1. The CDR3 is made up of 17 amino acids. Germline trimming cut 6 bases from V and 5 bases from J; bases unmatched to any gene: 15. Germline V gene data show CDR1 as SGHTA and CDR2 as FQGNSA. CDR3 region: CASRRILGTGDSETQYF. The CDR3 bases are TGTGCCAGCAGGCGGATTTTGGGGACAGGGGATTCGGAGACCCAGTACTTC.

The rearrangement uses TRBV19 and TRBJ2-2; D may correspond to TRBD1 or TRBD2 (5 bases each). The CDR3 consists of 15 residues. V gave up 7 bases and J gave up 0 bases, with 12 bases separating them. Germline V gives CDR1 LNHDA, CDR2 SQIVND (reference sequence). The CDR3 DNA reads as TGTGCCAGTATTTCGGGGCCGCCGAACACCGGGGAGCTGTTTTTT. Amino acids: CASISGPPNTGELFF.

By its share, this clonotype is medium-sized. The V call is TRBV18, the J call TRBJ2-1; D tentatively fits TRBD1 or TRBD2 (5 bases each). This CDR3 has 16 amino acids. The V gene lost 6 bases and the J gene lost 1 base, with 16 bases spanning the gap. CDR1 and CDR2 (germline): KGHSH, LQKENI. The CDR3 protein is CASSGTLEGSYNEQFF. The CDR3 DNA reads TGTGCCAGCTCTGGGACCCTCGAGGGATCCTACAATGAGCAGTTCTTC. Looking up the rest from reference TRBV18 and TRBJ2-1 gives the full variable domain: NAGVMQNPRHLVRRRGQEARLRCSPMKGHSHVYWYRQLPEEGLKFMVYLQKENIIDESGMPKERFSAEFPKEGPSILRIQQVVRGDSAAYFCASSGTLEGSYNEQFFGPGTRLTVL.

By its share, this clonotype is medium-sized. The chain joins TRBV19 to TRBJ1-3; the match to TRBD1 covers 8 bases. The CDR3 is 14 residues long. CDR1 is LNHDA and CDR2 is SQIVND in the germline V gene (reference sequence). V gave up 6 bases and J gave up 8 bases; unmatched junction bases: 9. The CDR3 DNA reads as TGTGCCAGTAGAGCCGGGACAGGATTGGACACCATATATTTT. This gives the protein CASRAGTGLDTIYF.